Listed here are 27 T cell receptor beta chains from one sample, sequenced in a study of cytomegalovirus exposure and HLA in healthy donors. Amplification used 60 Vbeta primers and 13 Jbeta primers. TCRdb's table, derived via immunoSEQ multiplex PCR, lists solely in-frame clones and lacks some. Listed are 100,000 to 150,000 clones; about 1.4% falls within the top ten. Sequenced: PBMCs. The receptors originated from a woman aged 40 to 50 in good health and CMV-seronegative.

The rearrangement joins TRBV5-1 to TRBJ2-3; 7 bases align to TRBD1. With V trimmed by 0 bases and J by 2 bases, 6 bases remained unmatched. Per the germline V gene, CDR1 is SGHRS and CDR2 is YFSETQ. The CDR3 has 16 amino acids. The DNA for the CDR3 is TGCGCCAGCAGCTTGGTTGGCAGGGGGTCCACAGATACGCAGTATTTT. This encodes CASSLVGRGSTDTQYF.

The chain carries TRBV19 and TRBJ2-7, with D possibly matching TRBD1 (6 bases). Looked up from germline, CDR1 is LNHDA and CDR2 is SQIVND (reference sequence). The V gene lost 6 bases and the J gene lost 2 bases, with 14 bases spanning the gap. This CDR3 spans 14 amino acids. The CDR3 DNA sequence: TGTGCCAGTAGGGACAGACTGGCCCCCTACGAGCAGTACTTC. The encoded protein is CASRDRLAPYEQYF.

J is TRBJ2-7 and V is TRBV6-5; 7 nucleotides align to TRBD1. The V gene's germline CDR1 is MNHEY and CDR2 SVGAGI. V dropped 6 bases and J dropped 3; count of bases not matched to a gene: 8. CDR3 length: 14 residues. Here the CDR3 reads CASSSRQGRYEQYV. CDR3 nucleotide sequence: TGTGCCAGCAGCTCAAGACAGGGTCGCTACGAGCAGTACGTC.

This rearrangement joins TRBV18 to TRBJ2-3; D remains unclear. Germline CDR1 is KGHSH and CDR2 is LQKENI. Between the trimmed V and J ends, which lost 3 bases and 1 base, there was a span of 11 bases. The CDR3 loop spans 15 amino acids. As DNA, the CDR3 is TGTGCCAGCTCACCCCAGGCTGGCCGCACAGATACGCAGTATTTT. It codes for CASSPQAGRTDTQYF.

The V and J genes are TRBV5-6 and TRBJ2-3; 8 positions match TRBD1. The CDR3 covers 14 residues. V lost 5 bases to trimming and J lost 4 bases; unmatched junction nucleotides: 6. Germline V gene sequence: CDR1 SGHDT, CDR2 YYEEEE. CDR3 in DNA: TGTGCCAGCAGACGGACAGGGAGGCCAGATACGCAGTATTTT. Amino acid sequence: CASRRTGRPDTQYF.

The DNA for the CDR3 is TGTGCCAGCAGCTTTTTACCCTCGACTAGCGGGGGGCCTGGGGCCGGGGAGCTGTTTTTT. This sequence encodes CASSFLPSTSGGPGAGELFF. The gene calls are TRBV7-3 and TRBJ2-2, with TRBD2 identical over 13 bases. This CDR3 contains 20 residues. Germline CDR1 is SGHTA and CDR2 is FQGTGA. The junction had 16 bases not matched to a gene; V was cut back by 3 bases and J by 6 bases.

J is TRBJ1-1 and V is TRBV11-2, with D hard to call. CDR3 size: 13 residues. Germline V gene data show CDR1 as SGHAT and CDR2 as FQNNGV. V lost 1 base to trimming and J lost 0 bases, with 3 bases between them. CDR3: CASSLGVNTEAFF. The CDR3 DNA follows: TGTGCCAGCAGCTTAGGAGTGAACACTGAAGCTTTCTTT. The complete variable domain, with remaining parts taken from reference TRBV11-2 and TRBJ1-1, reads EAGVAQSPRYKIIEKRQSVAFWCNPISGHATLYWYQQILGQGPKLLIQFQNNGVVDDSQLPKDRFSAERLKGVDSTLKIQPAKLEDSAVYLCASSLGVNTEAFFGQGTRLTVV.

The CDR3 DNA reads as TGTGCCACCAGCAGAGATCGACAGGGTGAAGCTTTCTTT. Its translation: CATSRDRQGEAFF. J is TRBJ1-1 and V is TRBV15, with 7 bases that match TRBD1. The CDR3 spans 13 residues. The germline gives CDR1 LNHNV, CDR2 YYDKDF (reference sequence). V trimming: 0 bases; J trimming: 7 bases; junction bases outside the gene matches: 2.

V gene TRBV5-1 combines with J gene TRBJ1-2, with no clear D. The CDR3 has 13 residues. CDR1 is SGHRS, CDR2 YFSETQ, per germline. V dropped 0 bases and J dropped 5 bases, with 8 bases sitting between them. This chain's CDR3 is CASSLVQKYGYTF. The CDR3 DNA reads TGCGCCAGCAGCTTGGTACAGAAATATGGCTACACCTTC.

The V and J genes are TRBV7-9 and TRBJ1-3; tentatively, D is TRBD1 (5 bases). Trimming shortened V by 5 bases and J by 0 bases, and 11 bases separated the two germline ends. Germline CDR1 reads SEHNR; CDR2 reads FQNEAQ (reference sequence). The CDR3 is 15 residues long. CDR3 bases: TGTGCCAGCAGCCACACAGGTTCCTCTGGAAACACCATATATTTT. Encoded protein: CASSHTGSSGNTIYF.

The chain recombines TRBV6-5 with TRBJ1-2; a weak D match, TRBD1 (5 bases). Trimming stripped 4 bases from V and 6 bases from J, with 15 bases between. The CDR3 consists of 14 residues. CDR1 MNHEY and CDR2 SVGAGI come from the germline V gene. CDR3 sequence reads: CASSFAPTGDGYTF. As DNA, the CDR3 is TGTGCCAGCAGTTTCGCCCCCACAGGTGATGGCTACACCTTC.

The chain couples TRBV10-3 to TRBJ2-3, with a possible D match to TRBD2 (5 bases). Per germline, CDR1 ENHRY and CDR2 SYGVKD. V lost 4 bases, J lost 3 bases, and 11 bases lay in between. The CDR3 has 14 residues. The CDR3 is CAISVEERTDTQYF. The CDR3 DNA follows: TGTGCCATCAGTGTAGAGGAGCGGACAGATACGCAGTATTTT.

The chain is built from TRBV7-3 and TRBJ2-1; TRBD1 aligns across 9 bases. V lost 6 bases and J lost 2; bases outside the gene matches: 5. The CDR3 is made up of 15 amino acids. In germline, CDR1 is SGHTA, CDR2 FQGTGA. In DNA, the CDR3 is TGTGCCAGCAGGCCGACAGGGGGGCCCTACAATGAGCAGTTCTTC. Its protein product is CASRPTGGPYNEQFF.

The V and J genes are TRBV28 and TRBJ1-2; TRBD1 agrees at 9 bases. V lost 5 bases to trimming and J lost 2 bases; unmatched junction nucleotides: 6. This CDR3 comprises 15 residues. CDR1 and CDR2 from the germline V gene are MDHEN and SYDVKM. The CDR3 DNA is TGTGCCAGCAGTCCGAACGGACAGGGGAACTATGGCTACACCTTC. Translated, it gives CASSPNGQGNYGYTF.

This chain connects TRBV7-9 to TRBJ2-3; no reliable D call. The V gene lost 4 bases and the J gene lost 0 bases, with 11 bases spanning the gap. Germline CDR1 reads SEHNR; CDR2 reads FQNEAQ (reference sequence). This CDR3 has 15 residues. The CDR3 region has the DNA TGTGCCAGCAGCTCGATAGCTCAGAGCACAGATACGCAGTATTTT. Protein sequence: CASSSIAQSTDTQYF.

V gene TRBV7-9 combines with J gene TRBJ1-1; D perhaps matches TRBD1 (5 bases). This CDR3 is 12 amino acids long. Germline lookup yields CDR1 SEHNR and CDR2 FQNEAQ (reference sequence). Trimming took off 5 bases at V and 4 bases at J, with 8 bases between the two ends. The CDR3 DNA sequence: TGTGCCAGCAGCCAGGGCGGCACTGAAGCTTTCTTT. This sequence encodes CASSQGGTEAFF.

V is TRBV7-3 and J is TRBJ2-7; 7 bases are a match to TRBD2. Trimming took 2 bases from V and 6 from J; bases not matched to a gene: 4. CDR3 length: 13 amino acids. Germline CDR1 is SGHTA and CDR2 is FQGTGA. CDR3: CASSLAGVREQYF. Written as DNA, the CDR3 is TGTGCCAGCAGCTTAGCGGGGGTACGCGAGCAGTACTTC.

The chain recombines TRBV7-5 with TRBJ2-3; the listed D gene, TRBD2, was not tested against the DNA. TRBV7-5 is given as a pseudogene. CDR3 length: 18 amino acids. CDR3 loop: CVRSPSPSGGTKTDTQYF. CDR3 DNA sequence: TGTGTCAGAAGCCCGTCCCCTAGCGGGGGGACTAAGACAGATACGCAGTATTTT.

The chain has TRBV9 and TRBJ2-7; TRBD1 agrees at 10 bases. V shed 1 base, J shed 4 bases, and the junction held 5 bases outside the gene matches. This CDR3 region has 15 residues. Germline V gene lookup returns CDR1 SGDLS and CDR2 YYNGEE. The CDR3 nucleotides read TGTGCCAGCAGCGTAATGGGACAGGGGTTTTACGAGCAGTACTTC. Translating it yields CASSVMGQGFYEQYF.

The genes are TRBV5-4 and TRBJ1-4; D perhaps matches TRBD1 (6 bases). V lost 4 bases to trimming and J lost 3 bases, with 16 bases between them. CDR3 length: 16 residues. Germline lookup yields CDR1 SGHNT and CDR2 YYREEE (reference sequence). For the CDR3, the DNA is TGTGCCAGCAGCCATGCTACAGGGTCGTCTAATGAAAAACTGTTTTTT. It yields the protein CASSHATGSSNEKLFF.

The chain has TRBV4-1 and TRBJ1-1; weak D call: TRBD1 (5 bases). Germline CDR1 reads MGHRA; CDR2 reads YSYEKL. The CDR3 spans 14 residues. The V end lost 0 bases, the J end lost 9 bases, and 14 bases lay between the germline ends. The chain's CDR3 is CASSQENGYRKAFF. The CDR3 DNA reads TGCGCCAGCAGCCAAGAAAACGGCTACAGGAAAGCTTTCTTT.

The chain combines TRBV9 with TRBJ1-2; 9 bases line up with TRBD1. The CDR3 extends over 15 amino acids. Germline values: CDR1 SGDLS, CDR2 YYNGEE. The V segment lost 3 bases and the J segment 7 bases; nucleotides outside the gene matches: 10. The CDR3 coding sequence is TGTGCCAGCAGCGCGAACCCGGGACAGGGTTTTGGCTACACCTTC. This codes for CASSANPGQGFGYTF. Full variable domain (outside the CDR3, taken from reference TRBV9 and TRBJ1-2): DSGVTQTPKHLITATGQRVTLRCSPRSGDLSVYWYQQSLDQGLQFLIQYYNGEERAKGNILERFSAQQFPDLHSELNLSSLELGDSALYFCASSANPGQGFGYTFGSGTRLTVV.

The chain joins TRBV7-2 to TRBJ2-1, with D possibly matching TRBD2 (5 bases). This CDR3 region has 13 residues. The germline V and J ends were trimmed by 3 bases and 9 bases, with 12 bases remaining between them. Germline loops: CDR1 SGHTA, CDR2 FQGNSA. CDR3 region: CASSFSNAGEQFF. The CDR3 nucleotides read TGTGCCAGCAGCTTTAGCAACGCGGGTGAGCAGTTCTTC.

The gene calls are TRBV19 and TRBJ2-7, with TRBD2 as a possible D gene (6 bases). This CDR3 region has 12 residues. Trimming took 3 bases from V and 3 from J, leaving 6 bases between them. CDR1 is LNHDA, CDR2 SQIVND, per germline (reference sequence). The CDR3 DNA follows: TGTGCCAGTAGTATCGGGGGCTACGAGCAGTACTTC. This sequence encodes CASSIGGYEQYF.

The rearrangement links TRBV29-1 to TRBJ1-1, with 12 bases that match TRBD1. V lost 8 bases to trimming and J lost 3 bases; unmatched junction nucleotides: 7. The CDR3 runs 14 residues. Per the germline V gene, CDR1 is SQVTM and CDR2 is ANQGSEA. CDR3 protein: CSFRDRGLDTEAFF. The CDR3 bases are TGCAGCTTCCGGGACAGGGGGCTAGACACTGAAGCTTTCTTT.

The chain carries TRBV27 and TRBJ2-2; 10 positions match TRBD2. Germline CDR1 is MNHEY and CDR2 is SMNVEV (reference sequence). The V segment lost 10 bases and the J segment 0 bases; nucleotides outside the gene matches: 5. The CDR3 contains 15 residues. For the CDR3, the DNA is TGTGCCACCCTAGCGGGGGTCGCGAACACCGGGGAGCTGTTTTTT. This gives the protein CATLAGVANTGELFF.

The genes are TRBV19 and TRBJ1-5; D might be TRBD1 (5 bases). The CDR3 has 15 residues. With 3 bases removed from V and 4 bases from J, the gap between germline ends came to 13 bases. Germline V CDR1 and CDR2: LNHDA, SQIVND (reference sequence). The CDR3 spells CASSISRVMNQPQHF. CDR3 nucleotides: TGTGCCAGTAGTATTAGCAGGGTGATGAATCAGCCCCAGCATTTT.